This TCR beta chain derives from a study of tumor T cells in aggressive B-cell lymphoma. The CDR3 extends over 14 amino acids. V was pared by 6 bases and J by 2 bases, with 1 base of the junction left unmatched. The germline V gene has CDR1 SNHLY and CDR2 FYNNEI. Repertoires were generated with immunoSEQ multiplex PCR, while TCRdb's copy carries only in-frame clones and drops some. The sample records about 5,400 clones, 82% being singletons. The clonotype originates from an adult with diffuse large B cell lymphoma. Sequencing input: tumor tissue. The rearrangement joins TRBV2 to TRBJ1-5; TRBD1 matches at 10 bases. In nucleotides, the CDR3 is TGTGCCAGCAGCGGGACAGGGGGCAATCAGCCCCAGCATTTT. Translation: CASSGTGGNQPQHF. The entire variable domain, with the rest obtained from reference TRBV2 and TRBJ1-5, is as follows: EPEVTQTPSHQVTQMGQEVILRCVPISNHLYFYWYRQILGQKVEFLVSFYNNEISEKSEIFDDQFSVERPDGSNFTLKIRSTKLEDSAMYFCASSGTGGNQPQHFGDGTRLSIL.